The sample holds a few counts of the clone carrying this TCR beta chain. This entry is derived from a study of blood T cells in healthy people across ages. With 7 bases removed from V and 8 bases from J, the gap between germline ends came to 17 bases. The CDR3 runs to 12 residues. Germline V CDR1 and CDR2: SQVTM, ANQGSEA. Sample-barcoded 5' priming and a J-beta primer mix drove a second PCR of roughly 6 to 12 cycles. A tag from a template-switch adaptor with 12 random nucleotides marked each cDNA molecule. One entry per CDR3 protein results from TCRdb running MiXCR on the 5' RACE reads. The sample yields some 1.5 million distinct CDR3 sequences, approximately 39% seen once.

This chain uses TRBV29-1 with TRBJ1-2; D is possibly TRBD1 (6 bases). The receptor was isolated from a woman aged 18-35 years in good health. Sequenced material: blood. CDR3 sequence (DNA): TGCAGCGCCCTTAGGGGGGGTTACGGCTACACCTTC. Its protein product is CSALRGGYGYTF.